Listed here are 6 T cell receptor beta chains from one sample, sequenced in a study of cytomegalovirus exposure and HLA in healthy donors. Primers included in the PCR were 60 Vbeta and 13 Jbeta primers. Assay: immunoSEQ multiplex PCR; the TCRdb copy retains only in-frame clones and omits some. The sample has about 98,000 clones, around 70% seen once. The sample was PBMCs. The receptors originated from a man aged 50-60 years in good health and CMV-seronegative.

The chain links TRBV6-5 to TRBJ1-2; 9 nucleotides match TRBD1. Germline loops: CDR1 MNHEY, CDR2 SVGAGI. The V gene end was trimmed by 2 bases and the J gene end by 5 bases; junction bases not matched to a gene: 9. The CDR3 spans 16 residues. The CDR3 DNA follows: TGTGCCAGCAGTTACGCGTATTTGGACAGGGGATATGGCTACACCTTC. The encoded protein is CASSYAYLDRGYGYTF.

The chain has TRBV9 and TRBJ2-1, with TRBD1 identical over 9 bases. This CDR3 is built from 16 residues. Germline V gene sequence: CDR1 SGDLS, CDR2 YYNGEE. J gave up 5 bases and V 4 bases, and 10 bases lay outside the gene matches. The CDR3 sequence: CASSPGGQGVHNEQFF. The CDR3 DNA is TGTGCCAGCAGCCCCGGGGGACAGGGAGTACACAATGAGCAGTTCTTC.

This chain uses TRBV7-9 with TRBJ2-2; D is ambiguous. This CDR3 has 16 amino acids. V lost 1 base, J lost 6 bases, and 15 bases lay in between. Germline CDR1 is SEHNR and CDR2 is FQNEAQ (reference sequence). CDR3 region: CASSLGRPPQAGELFF. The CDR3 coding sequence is TGTGCCAGCAGCTTAGGCAGGCCCCCCCAGGCCGGGGAGCTGTTTTTT. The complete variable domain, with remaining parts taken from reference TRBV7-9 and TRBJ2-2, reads DTGVSQNPRHKITKRGQNVTFRCDPISEHNRLYWYRQTLGQGPEFLTYFQNEAQLEKSRLLSDRFSAERPKGSFSTLEIQRTEQGDSAMYLCASSLGRPPQAGELFFGEGSRLTVL.

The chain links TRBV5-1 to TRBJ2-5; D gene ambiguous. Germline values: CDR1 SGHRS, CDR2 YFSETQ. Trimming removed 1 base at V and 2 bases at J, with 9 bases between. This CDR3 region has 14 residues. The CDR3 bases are TGCGCCAGCAGCTTGACGCGGATTCAAGAGACCCAGTACTTC. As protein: CASSLTRIQETQYF.

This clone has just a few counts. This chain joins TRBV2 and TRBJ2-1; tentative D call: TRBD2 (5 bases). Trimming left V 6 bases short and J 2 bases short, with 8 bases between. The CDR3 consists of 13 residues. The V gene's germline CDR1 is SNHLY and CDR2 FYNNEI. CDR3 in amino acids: CASREVTYNEQFF. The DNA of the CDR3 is TGTGCCAGCAGGGAGGTCACCTACAATGAGCAGTTCTTC. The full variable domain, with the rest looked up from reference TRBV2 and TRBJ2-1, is EPEVTQTPSHQVTQMGQEVILRCVPISNHLYFYWYRQILGQKVEFLVSFYNNEISEKSEIFDDQFSVERPDGSNFTLKIRSTKLEDSAMYFCASREVTYNEQFFGPGTRLTVL.

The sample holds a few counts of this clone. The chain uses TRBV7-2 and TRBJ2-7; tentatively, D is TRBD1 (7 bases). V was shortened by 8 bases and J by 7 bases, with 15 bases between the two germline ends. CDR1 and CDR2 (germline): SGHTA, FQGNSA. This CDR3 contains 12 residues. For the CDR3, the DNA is TGTGCCAGCGCAATGGAGGGGGCAGAGCAGTACTTC. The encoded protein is CASAMEGAEQYF. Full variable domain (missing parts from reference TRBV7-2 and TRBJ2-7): GAGVSQSPSNKVTEKGKDVELRCDPISGHTALYWYRQSLGQGLEFLIYFQGNSAPDKSGLPSDRFSAERTGGSVSTLTIQRTQQEDSAVYLCASAMEGAEQYFGPGTRLTVT.